This TCR beta chain was profiled in a study of blood T cell repertoires in COVID-19. Sequenced by immunoSEQ multiplex PCR; TCRdb stores in-frame clones only, minus some. The sample yields 150,000 to 200,000 clones, more than 75% seen once. This clone was seen a few times. The sequencing input was peripheral blood. This TCR derives from a human donor in a cohort sampled during active COVID-19.

In nucleotides, the CDR3 is TGTGCCAGCAGCTTATACCTAGCGGGGAATCCCTACGAGCAGTACTTC. Its protein is CASSLYLAGNPYEQYF. The V and J genes are TRBV5-4 and TRBJ2-7; TRBD2 matches at 9 bases. The germline V gene encodes CDR1 SGHNT and CDR2 YYREEE (reference sequence). The CDR3 length is 16 residues. V lost 2 bases and J lost 2; bases outside the gene matches: 8.